The source of this T cell receptor (beta chain) is a study of OX40 agonist ivuxolimab in advanced cancers. Study details: Among those treated, three patients had partial responses, one with hepatocellular carcinoma and two with cutaneous melanoma. Study observations and caveats: Expanded clones belonging to CD8+ T cells outnumbered, on average, those of CD4+.

Trimming took off 6 bases at V and 0 bases at J, with 15 bases between the two ends. From germline, CDR1 is MNHEY and CDR2 SVGAGI. The CDR3 extends over 15 amino acids. Concerning this clone itself: Its specificity is unknown.

The table came from immunoSEQ multiplex PCR; TCRdb's copy has only in-frame clones and leaves some out. The table has 35,000 or so clones, roughly 80% seen once; the top ten hold 15% to 20%. V usage is TRBV6-5 and J usage is TRBJ2-7; D is uncertain. This receptor was obtained from an adult with an advanced solid tumor such as melanoma, head and neck, liver or kidney cancer. The material sequenced was CD4+ or CD8+ T cells sorted from blood, taken in a trial of the OX40 agonist ivuxolimab. Here the CDR3 reads CASSLGRSSSYEQYF. Here the CDR3 DNA reads TGTGCCAGCAGCCTCGGACGGTCGAGCTCCTACGAGCAGTACTTC.